Following are 13 T cell receptor beta chains from one sample sequenced in a study of cytomegalovirus exposure and HLA in healthy donors. The PCR employed 60 Vbeta primers together with 13 Jbeta primers. TCRdb keeps only in-frame clones here, not all; method: immunoSEQ multiplex PCR. In the table there are over 85,000 clones, 76% of which are singletons. The specimen sequenced was PBMCs. The receptors shown here come from a man aged 40-50 years in good health and CMV-seronegative.

The chain recombines TRBV18 with TRBJ1-1, with TRBD1 matching 8 bases. Looked up from germline, CDR1 is KGHSH and CDR2 is LQKENI. V lost 6 bases, J lost 2 bases, and 5 bases stayed unmatched. The CDR3 has 14 amino acids. The CDR3 loop reads CASSSGQVNTEAFF. The CDR3 nucleotides are TGTGCCAGCTCCTCGGGACAGGTTAACACTGAAGCTTTCTTT.

The chain's CDR3 is CASSVVPSGGGYSGANVLTF. CDR3 bases: TGTGCCAGCAGCGTAGTCCCTAGCGGAGGCGGATACTCTGGGGCCAACGTCCTGACTTTC. The chain recombines TRBV9 with TRBJ2-6, with TRBD2 matching over 7 bases. This CDR3 is 20 amino acids long. Germline CDR1 is SGDLS and CDR2 is YYNGEE. Trimming at V came to 0 bases and at J to 0 bases, leaving 12 bases not matched to a gene.

The chain carries TRBV10-1 and TRBJ2-7; D possibly corresponds to TRBD1 (6 bases). The CDR3 is 13 residues long. Trimming took 2 bases from V and 6 from J, leaving 11 bases between them. Looked up from germline, CDR1 is WNHNN and CDR2 is SYGVQD (reference sequence). The CDR3 nucleotides read TGCGCCAGCAGTGAGGCCGGGACAACCGAGCAGTACTTC. This codes for CASSEAGTTEQYF.

V usage is TRBV5-1 and J usage is TRBJ2-7, with TRBD2 identical over 13 bases. V shed 5 bases and J 0 bases; nucleotides not matched to a gene: 14. The CDR3 covers 19 residues. Germline CDR1 is SGHRS and CDR2 is YFSETQ. In nucleotides, the CDR3 is TGCGCCAGCAGTTTCGTTGGACTAGCGGGGGTTTCTAGCTCCTACGAGCAGTACTTC. Its translation is CASSFVGLAGVSSSYEQYF.

The V call is TRBV7-9, the J call TRBJ2-7; D not certain. V lost 5 bases to trimming and J lost 2 bases, with 7 bases between them. CDR1 is SEHNR and CDR2 is FQNEAQ in the germline V gene (reference sequence). The CDR3 has 12 amino acids. CDR3 sequence reads: CASSPEAYEQYF. CDR3 DNA: TGTGCCAGCAGCCCAGAGGCCTACGAGCAGTACTTC. The whole variable domain, filled in from reference TRBV7-9 and TRBJ2-7, reads DTGVSQNPRHKITKRGQNVTFRCDPISEHNRLYWYRQTLGQGPEFLTYFQNEAQLEKSRLLSDRFSAERPKGSFSTLEIQRTEQGDSAMYLCASSPEAYEQYFGPGTRLTVT.

The V and J genes are TRBV15 and TRBJ1-4; D might be TRBD1 (6 bases). Germline V gene sequence: CDR1 LNHNV, CDR2 YYDKDF (reference sequence). The CDR3 totals 14 residues. Trimming removed 5 bases from V and 6 bases from J, with 13 bases in between. CDR3 sequence: CATSEGHKDEKLFF. In nucleotides, the CDR3 is TGTGCCACCAGCGAGGGACACAAGGATGAAAAACTGTTTTTT.

This chain connects TRBV28 to TRBJ1-4; perhaps TRBD1 as D (5 bases). The ends were cut back, 7 bases at V and 3 bases at J, with 15 bases in the middle. In germline, CDR1 is MDHEN, CDR2 SYDVKM. This CDR3 is built from 15 residues. As DNA, the CDR3 is TGTGCCAGCACTCTCCCAGGGTCGGCTAATGAAAAACTGTTTTTT. Protein product: CASTLPGSANEKLFF. Complete variable domain (other parts from reference TRBV28 and TRBJ1-4): DVKVTQSSRYLVKRTGEKVFLECVQDMDHENMFWYRQDPGLGLRLIYFSYDVKMKEKGDIPEGYSVSREKKERFSLILESASTNQTSMYLCASTLPGSANEKLFFGSGTQLSVL.

This sequence joins TRBV7-2 and TRBJ2-7, with a tentative D call TRBD2 (5 bases). V dropped 1 base and J dropped 4 bases, with 8 bases sitting between them. Looked up from germline, CDR1 is SGHTA and CDR2 is FQGNSA. This CDR3 comprises 13 residues. The CDR3 sequence: CASSLVREYEQYF. The CDR3 DNA reads TGTGCCAGCAGCTTAGTACGGGAATACGAGCAGTACTTC.

This clone was detected only a few times. The rearrangement uses TRBV28 and TRBJ2-7, with 9 bases matching TRBD2. CDR3 size: 16 residues. Germline V lookup: CDR1 MDHEN, CDR2 SYDVKM. J gave up 6 bases and V 4 bases, and 13 bases lay outside the gene matches. This CDR3 reads CASSYPRRSGGTEQYF. For the CDR3, the DNA is TGTGCCAGCAGTTACCCCAGAAGAAGCGGGGGGACCGAGCAGTACTTC. The full variable domain, its missing parts supplied by reference TRBV28 and TRBJ2-7, is DVKVTQSSRYLVKRTGEKVFLECVQDMDHENMFWYRQDPGLGLRLIYFSYDVKMKEKGDIPEGYSVSREKKERFSLILESASTNQTSMYLCASSYPRRSGGTEQYFGPGTRLTVT.

This chain uses TRBV7-2 with TRBJ2-5; weak D call: TRBD2 (6 bases). CDR3 length: 14 residues. V was trimmed by 7 bases and J by 1 base, leaving 13 bases between them. Per the germline V gene, CDR1 is SGHTA and CDR2 is FQGNSA. For the CDR3, the DNA is TGTGCCAGCACCCGAGCGGGCCTCCAAGAGACCCAGTACTTC. The encoded protein is CASTRAGLQETQYF.

The J gene is TRBJ2-1, the V gene TRBV7-2, with 11 bases identical to TRBD2. The trim removed 5 bases at V and 3 bases at J, leaving 6 bases unmatched. There are 16 residues in the CDR3. Germline V gene lookup returns CDR1 SGHTA and CDR2 FQGNSA. As DNA, the CDR3 is TGTGCCAGCAGCCCCCGGACTAGCGGGCACTACAATGAGCAGTTCTTC. Translating gives CASSPRTSGHYNEQFF.

The rearrangement joins TRBV11-2 to TRBJ2-1; D is possibly TRBD2 (5 bases). Trimming cost V 3 bases and J 6 bases, with 9 bases left between them. Germline CDR1 SGHAT, CDR2 FQNNGV. The CDR3 sequence is 13 residues long. This CDR3 reads CASSFTSVNEQFF. The DNA for the CDR3 is TGTGCCAGCAGCTTTACTAGTGTCAATGAGCAGTTCTTC.

This clone has just one count. V is TRBV2 and J is TRBJ2-7, with 8 bases lining up with TRBD1. There are 12 residues in the CDR3. The junction had 5 bases not matched to a gene; V was cut back by 8 bases and J by 5 bases. Per the germline V gene, CDR1 is SNHLY and CDR2 is FYNNEI. DNA of the CDR3: TGTGCCAGCTCGGACAGGGCCCACGAGCAGTACTTC. Residues: CASSDRAHEQYF.